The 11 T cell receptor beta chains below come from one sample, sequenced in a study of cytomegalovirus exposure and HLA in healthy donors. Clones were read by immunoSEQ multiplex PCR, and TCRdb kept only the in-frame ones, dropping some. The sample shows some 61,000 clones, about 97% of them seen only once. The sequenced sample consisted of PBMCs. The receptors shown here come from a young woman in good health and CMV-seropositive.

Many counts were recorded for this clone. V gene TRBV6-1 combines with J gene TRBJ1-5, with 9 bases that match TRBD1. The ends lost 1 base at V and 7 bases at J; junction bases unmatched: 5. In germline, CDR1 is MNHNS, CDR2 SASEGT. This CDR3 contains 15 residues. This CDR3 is CASSEEGQGGQPQHF. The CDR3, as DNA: TGTGCCAGCAGTGAAGAGGGACAGGGTGGGCAGCCCCAGCATTTT.

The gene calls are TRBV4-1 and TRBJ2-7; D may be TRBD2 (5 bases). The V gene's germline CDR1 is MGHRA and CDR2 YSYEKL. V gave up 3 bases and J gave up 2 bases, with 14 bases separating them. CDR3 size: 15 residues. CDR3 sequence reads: CASSQIFTRAYEQYF. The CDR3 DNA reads TGCGCCAGCAGCCAGATATTCACTAGGGCCTACGAGCAGTACTTC.

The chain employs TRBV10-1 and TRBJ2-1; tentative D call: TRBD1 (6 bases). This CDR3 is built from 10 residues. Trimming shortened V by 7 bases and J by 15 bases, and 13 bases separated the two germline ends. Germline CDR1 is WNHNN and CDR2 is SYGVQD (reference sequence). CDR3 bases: TGCGCCAGCAACTCAGGGGTGCGGTTCTTC. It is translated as CASNSGVRFF.

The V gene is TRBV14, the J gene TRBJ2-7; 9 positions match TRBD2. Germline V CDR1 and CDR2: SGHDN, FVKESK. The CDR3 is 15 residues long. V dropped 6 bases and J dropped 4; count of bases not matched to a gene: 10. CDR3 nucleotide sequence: TGTGCCAGCAGTCATGGTAGCGGGAGAGGTTACGAGCAGTACTTC. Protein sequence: CASSHGSGRGYEQYF.

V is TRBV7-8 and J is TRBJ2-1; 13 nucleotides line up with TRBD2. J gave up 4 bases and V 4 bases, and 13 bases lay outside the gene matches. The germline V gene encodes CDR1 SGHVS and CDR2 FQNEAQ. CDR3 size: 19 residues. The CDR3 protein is CASSSRLQTSGRPYNEQFF. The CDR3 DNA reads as TGTGCCAGCAGCTCCCGACTTCAGACTAGCGGGAGGCCTTACAATGAGCAGTTCTTC.

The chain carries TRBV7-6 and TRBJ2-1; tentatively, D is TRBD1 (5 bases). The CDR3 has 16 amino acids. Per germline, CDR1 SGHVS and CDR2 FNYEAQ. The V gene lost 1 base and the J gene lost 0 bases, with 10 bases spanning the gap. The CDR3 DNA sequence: TGTGCCAGCAGCTTAGATTACAGGAGCTCCTACAATGAGCAGTTCTTC. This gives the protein CASSLDYRSSYNEQFF.

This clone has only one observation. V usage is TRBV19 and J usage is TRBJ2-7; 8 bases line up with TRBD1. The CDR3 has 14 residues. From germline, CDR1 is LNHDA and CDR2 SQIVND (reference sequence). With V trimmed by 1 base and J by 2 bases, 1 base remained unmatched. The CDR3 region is CASSIGDRPYEQYF. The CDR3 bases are TGTGCCAGTAGTATAGGGGACAGGCCCTACGAGCAGTACTTC.

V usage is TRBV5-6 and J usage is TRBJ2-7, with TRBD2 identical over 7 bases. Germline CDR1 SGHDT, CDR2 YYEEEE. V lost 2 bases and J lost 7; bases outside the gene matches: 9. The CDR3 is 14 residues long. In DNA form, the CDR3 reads TGTGCCAGCAGCTTAGCGGGATGGGGGTTAGAGCAGTACTTC. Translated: CASSLAGWGLEQYF.

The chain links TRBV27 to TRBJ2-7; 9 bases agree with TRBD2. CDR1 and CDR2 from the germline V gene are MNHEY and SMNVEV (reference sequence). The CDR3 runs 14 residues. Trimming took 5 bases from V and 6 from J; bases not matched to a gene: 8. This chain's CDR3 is CASSPGLASFEQYF. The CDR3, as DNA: TGTGCCAGCAGTCCCGGACTAGCGTCGTTCGAGCAGTACTTC.

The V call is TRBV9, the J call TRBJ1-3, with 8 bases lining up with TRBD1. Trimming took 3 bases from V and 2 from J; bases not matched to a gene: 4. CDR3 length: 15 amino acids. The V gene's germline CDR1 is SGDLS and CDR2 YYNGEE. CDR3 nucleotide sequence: TGTGCCAGCAGCGCAGACAGGGGTACTGGAAACACCATATATTTT. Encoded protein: CASSADRGTGNTIYF.

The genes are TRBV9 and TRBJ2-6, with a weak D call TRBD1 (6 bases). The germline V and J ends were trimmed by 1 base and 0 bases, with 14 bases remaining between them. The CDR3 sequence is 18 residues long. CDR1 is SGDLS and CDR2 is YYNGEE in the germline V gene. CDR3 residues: CASSVFRDTFSGANVLTF. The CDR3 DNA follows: TGTGCCAGCAGCGTATTCCGGGACACATTCTCTGGGGCCAACGTCCTGACTTTC. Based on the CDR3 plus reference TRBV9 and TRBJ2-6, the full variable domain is DSGVTQTPKHLITATGQRVTLRCSPRSGDLSVYWYQQSLDQGLQFLIQYYNGEERAKGNILERFSAQQFPDLHSELNLSSLELGDSALYFCASSVFRDTFSGANVLTFGAGSRLTVL.